These 25 T cell receptor beta chains were all obtained from the same sample, sequenced in a study of blood T cell repertoires in COVID-19. TCRdb's table, derived via immunoSEQ multiplex PCR, lists solely in-frame clones and lacks some. The sample shows approximately 130,000 clones, roughly four fifths of them seen only once. Sequencing used peripheral blood. These receptors were collected from a human donor in a cohort sampled during active COVID-19.

The chain couples TRBV12-5 to TRBJ1-4, with TRBD1 as a possible D gene (6 bases). Trimming removed 2 bases from V and 8 bases from J, with 12 bases in between. Germline V gives CDR1 LGHNT, CDR2 FRNRAP. This CDR3 is built from 14 residues. DNA for the CDR3: TGTGCTAGTGGTTTGTTGGGGGCTGGGGAAAAACTGTTTTTT. This sequence encodes CASGLLGAGEKLFF.

This clone came up a few times. This chain joins TRBV7-9 and TRBJ2-5; D is possibly TRBD1 (5 bases). The CDR3 loop spans 15 amino acids. Germline V CDR1 and CDR2: SEHNR, FQNEAQ (reference sequence). V was cut by 5 bases and J by 5 bases, with 18 bases left in between. CDR3 DNA: TGTGCCAGCAGCCGCGGCGCCCCCCCAGGGGAGACCCAGTACTTC. Translated, it gives CASSRGAPPGETQYF.

The CDR3 DNA follows: TGCAGTGCTAGGACTAGCGGGGGTCAGTTCTTC. It translates to CSARTSGGQFF. This chain joins TRBV20-1 and TRBJ2-1, with 12 positions matching TRBD2. Unmatched junction bases numbered 1, after V lost 3 bases and J lost 13 bases. The CDR3 covers 11 residues. Per germline, CDR1 DFQATT and CDR2 SNEGSKA (reference sequence).

The CDR3 sequence: CASSPVAGSEQYF. As DNA, the CDR3 is TGTGCCAGCAGCCCAGTAGCGGGAAGCGAGCAGTACTTC. The chain joins TRBV3-1 (or the pseudogene TRBV3-2) to TRBJ2-7, with 8 bases that match TRBD2. Germline CDR1 is LGHDT and CDR2 is YNNKEL (reference sequence). The CDR3 totals 13 residues. V gave up 4 bases and J gave up 6 bases; unmatched junction bases: 5.

The chain is built from TRBV11-2 and TRBJ2-4; TRBD1 matches 9 bases. V lost 7 bases and J lost 1; bases outside the gene matches: 8. Germline assignment: CDR1 SGHAT and CDR2 FQNNGV. The CDR3 runs 16 residues. CDR3 nucleotides: TGTGCCAGCACCCACACAGGGGGCCGCGCCAAAAACATTCAGTACTTC. Its protein product is CASTHTGGRAKNIQYF. Full variable domain (outside the CDR3, taken from reference TRBV11-2 and TRBJ2-4): EAGVAQSPRYKIIEKRQSVAFWCNPISGHATLYWYQQILGQGPKLLIQFQNNGVVDDSQLPKDRFSAERLKGVDSTLKIQPAKLEDSAVYLCASTHTGGRAKNIQYFGAGTRLSVL.

CDR3 in DNA: TGTGCCAGCAGCCCCGGGACTAGCGGGGGGAAAGTTTACGAGCAGTACTTC. It translates to CASSPGTSGGKVYEQYF. This chain connects TRBV13 to TRBJ2-7, with TRBD2 matching 15 bases. Germline loops: CDR1 PRHDT, CDR2 FYEKMQ (reference sequence). The CDR3 runs to 17 residues. The J segment lost 4 bases and the V segment lost 5 bases, leaving 9 bases of the junction unmatched.

V and J are TRBV28 and TRBJ2-2; unclear D gene. The CDR3 is 12 residues long. Trimming took off 6 bases at V and 5 bases at J, with 7 bases between the two ends. CDR1 MDHEN and CDR2 SYDVKM come from the germline V gene. The CDR3 region is CASSQNTGELFF. In DNA, the CDR3 is TGTGCCAGCAGCCAAAATACCGGGGAGCTGTTTTTT.

V gene TRBV27 combines with J gene TRBJ1-2, with TRBD1 identical over 9 bases. Germline lookup yields CDR1 MNHEY and CDR2 SMNVEV (reference sequence). The ends lost 8 bases at V and 6 bases at J; junction bases unmatched: 4. The CDR3 is 12 amino acids. CDR3 sequence: CASGRTGDGYTF. The DNA for the CDR3 is TGTGCCAGCGGTAGGACAGGGGATGGCTACACCTTC.

The chain has TRBV18 and TRBJ1-1, with D unresolved. The CDR3 has 12 residues. V was clipped by 1 base and J by 11 bases, with 11 bases between them. Germline V gene sequence: CDR1 KGHSH, CDR2 LQKENI. The CDR3 DNA follows: TGTGCCAGCTCACCACGGGTCGGAGGGGCTTTCTTT. It is translated as CASSPRVGGAFF. Full variable domain (missing parts from reference TRBV18 and TRBJ1-1): NAGVMQNPRHLVRRRGQEARLRCSPMKGHSHVYWYRQLPEEGLKFMVYLQKENIIDESGMPKERFSAEFPKEGPSILRIQQVVRGDSAAYFCASSPRVGGAFFGQGTRLTVV.

The rearrangement uses TRBV5-4 and TRBJ1-1, with 7 nucleotides matching TRBD1. Per germline, CDR1 SGHNT and CDR2 YYREEE (reference sequence). The ends lost 4 bases at V and 0 bases at J; junction bases unmatched: 3. The CDR3 sequence is 14 residues long. The CDR3 nucleotides read TGTGCCAGCAGCCCCAGGGGGATGAACACTGAAGCTTTCTTT. As protein: CASSPRGMNTEAFF.

V usage is TRBV5-5 and J usage is TRBJ2-5, with 9 bases aligning to TRBD2. The CDR3 totals 15 residues. The J segment lost 1 base and the V segment lost 5 bases, leaving 6 bases of the junction unmatched. Germline V gene data show CDR1 as SGHKS and CDR2 as YYEKEE (reference sequence). The CDR3 DNA reads as TGTGCCAGCAGTGGGACTAGCCTCTTCCAAGAGACCCAGTACTTC. Protein sequence: CASSGTSLFQETQYF.

This clone came up once. V is TRBV5-6 and J is TRBJ1-2; a weak D match, TRBD1 (6 bases). Trimming cost V 3 bases and J 8 bases, with 11 bases left between them. CDR3 length: 12 residues. Germline CDR1 SGHDT, CDR2 YYEEEE. The CDR3 loop reads CASSSEQGGYTF. The CDR3 DNA follows: TGTGCCAGCAGCTCAGAACAGGGCGGCTACACCTTC.

The chain employs TRBV7-9 and TRBJ1-3; D may be TRBD1 (6 bases). The V and J ends lost 5 bases and 0 bases respectively, with 11 bases between them. The CDR3 covers 15 residues. Germline loops: CDR1 SEHNR, CDR2 FQNEAQ (reference sequence). CDR3 residues: CASSRPRGSGNTIYF. The CDR3 DNA reads TGTGCCAGCAGCCGACCCAGGGGCTCTGGAAACACCATATATTTT.

The rearrangement joins TRBV11-2 to TRBJ2-1; 7 positions match TRBD2. CDR3 size: 16 residues. Trimming removed 5 bases from V and 6 bases from J; junction bases left unmatched: 13. The germline CDR1 and CDR2 sequences are SGHAT and FQNNGV. In DNA form, the CDR3 reads TGTGCCAGCAGCCCCCGCCGGGGCGGGGGTTCCAATGAGCAGTTCTTC. Its translation: CASSPRRGGGSNEQFF.

This chain links TRBV5-4 with TRBJ1-2; 9 bases match TRBD1. Germline V lookup: CDR1 SGHNT, CDR2 YYREEE (reference sequence). The CDR3 length is 14 residues. With 0 bases clipped from V and 5 bases from J, the junction kept 2 bases outside the gene matches. CDR3 loop: CASSLVGTGYGYTF. The CDR3 bases are TGTGCCAGCAGCTTGGTAGGGACAGGGTATGGCTACACCTTC.

In DNA form, the CDR3 reads TGCGCCAGCAGCTTGGCTGACAGAGCAACTAATGAAAAACTGTTTTTT. Translated, it gives CASSLADRATNEKLFF. The genes are TRBV5-1 and TRBJ1-4; D is perhaps TRBD1 (5 bases). This CDR3 is 16 amino acids long. V dropped 0 bases and J dropped 0 bases, with 9 bases sitting between them. The germline V gene has CDR1 SGHRS and CDR2 YFSETQ.

The rearrangement joins TRBV30 to TRBJ1-2; 8 bases agree with TRBD1. CDR3 size: 16 residues. V shed 4 bases and J 4 bases; nucleotides not matched to a gene: 14. Germline V gives CDR1 GTSNPN, CDR2 SVGIG (reference sequence). The CDR3 is CAWMYGAGQAFYGYTF. The CDR3 DNA reads TGTGCCTGGATGTATGGCGCGGGACAGGCCTTCTATGGCTACACCTTC.

The chain carries TRBV9 and TRBJ2-3; TRBD2 aligns across 7 bases. The CDR3 loop spans 16 amino acids. Germline V gene sequence: CDR1 SGDLS, CDR2 YYNGEE. V was pared by 7 bases and J by 4 bases, with 15 bases of the junction left unmatched. The CDR3 DNA is TGTGCCAGCTCCTATGTTCGGGGAGGGTCCCCAGATACGCAGTATTTT. Amino acid sequence: CASSYVRGGSPDTQYF.

DNA of the CDR3: TGTGCCAGCAGCTGGAGAGAGACCCAGTACTTC. This gives the protein CASSWRETQYF. V is TRBV7-9 and J is TRBJ2-5; D remains unclear. CDR3 length: 11 residues. V lost 4 bases, J lost 4 bases, and 4 bases lay in between. Germline-derived CDR1 and CDR2 are SEHNR and FQNEAQ (reference sequence).

The chain couples TRBV5-1 to TRBJ1-1; possible D gene TRBD1, 6 bases. The CDR3 totals 13 residues. Per the germline V gene, CDR1 is SGHRS and CDR2 is YFSETQ. V shed 6 bases and J shed 4 bases, with 13 bases lying between them. CDR3: CASINPGVTEAFF. CDR3 bases: TGCGCCAGCATCAACCCAGGGGTCACTGAAGCTTTCTTT.

This chain links TRBV3-1 (or the pseudogene TRBV3-2) with TRBJ1-1, with 7 nucleotides matching TRBD1. The germline CDR1 and CDR2 sequences are LGHDT and YNNKEL (reference sequence). The CDR3 is 14 residues long. Trimming took 6 bases from V and 0 from J; bases not matched to a gene: 4. In DNA form, the CDR3 reads TGTGCCAGCAGGCCGGGACAGTTGAACACTGAAGCTTTCTTT. Translating gives CASRPGQLNTEAFF.

The J gene is TRBJ2-1, the V gene TRBV30; 7 bases line up with TRBD2. V was clipped by 1 base and J by 7 bases; unmatched bases: 4. Germline V gene lookup returns CDR1 GTSNPN and CDR2 SVGIG (reference sequence). The CDR3 has 13 amino acids. The CDR3: CAWSAGRGNEQFF. CDR3 in DNA: TGTGCCTGGAGTGCGGGGAGGGGAAATGAGCAGTTCTTC.

The chain is built from TRBV14 and TRBJ2-1, with 7 bases identical to TRBD2. Germline V CDR1 and CDR2: SGHDN, FVKESK. V dropped 2 bases and J dropped 10; count of bases not matched to a gene: 5. This CDR3 has 13 residues. CDR3 bases: TGTGCCAGCAGCCAATCCCGGGGAGGGGAGCAGTTCTTC. Protein sequence: CASSQSRGGEQFF.

J is TRBJ1-1 and V is TRBV27; 8 bases agree with TRBD1. After removal of 5 bases from V and 5 bases from J, the junction contained 4 bases not matched to a gene. The CDR3 runs 13 residues. The V gene's germline CDR1 is MNHEY and CDR2 SMNVEV (reference sequence). The CDR3 coding sequence is TGTGCCAGCAGTCCACGGACAGGGACTGAAGCTTTCTTT. It encodes CASSPRTGTEAFF.

V gene TRBV5-1 combines with J gene TRBJ2-6, with D maybe TRBD2 (6 bases). The germline gives CDR1 SGHRS, CDR2 YFSETQ. The CDR3 consists of 18 residues. Trimming cost V 5 bases and J 0 bases, with 18 bases left between them. Here the CDR3 reads CASSRGGRRYSGANVLTF. The CDR3 nucleotides are TGCGCCAGCAGTCGCGGAGGGAGGCGATACTCTGGGGCCAACGTCCTGACTTTC.